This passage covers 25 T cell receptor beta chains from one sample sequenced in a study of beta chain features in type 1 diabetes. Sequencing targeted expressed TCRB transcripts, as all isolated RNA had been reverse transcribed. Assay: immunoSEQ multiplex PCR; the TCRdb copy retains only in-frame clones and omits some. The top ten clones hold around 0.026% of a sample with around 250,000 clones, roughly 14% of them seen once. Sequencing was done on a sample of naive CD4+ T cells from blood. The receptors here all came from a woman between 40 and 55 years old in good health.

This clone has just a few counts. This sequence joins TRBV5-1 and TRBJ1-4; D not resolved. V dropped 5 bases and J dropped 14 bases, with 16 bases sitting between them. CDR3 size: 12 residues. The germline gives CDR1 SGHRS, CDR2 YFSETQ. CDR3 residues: CASRSQGGMLFF. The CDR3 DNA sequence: TGCGCCAGCAGATCTCAAGGCGGGATGCTGTTTTTT.

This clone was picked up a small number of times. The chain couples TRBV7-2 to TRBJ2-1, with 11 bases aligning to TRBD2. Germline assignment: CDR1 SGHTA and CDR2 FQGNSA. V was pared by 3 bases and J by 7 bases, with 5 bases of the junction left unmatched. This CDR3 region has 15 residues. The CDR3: CASSFSGGAGNEQFF. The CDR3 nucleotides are TGTGCCAGCAGCTTTAGCGGGGGGGCGGGGAATGAGCAGTTCTTC.

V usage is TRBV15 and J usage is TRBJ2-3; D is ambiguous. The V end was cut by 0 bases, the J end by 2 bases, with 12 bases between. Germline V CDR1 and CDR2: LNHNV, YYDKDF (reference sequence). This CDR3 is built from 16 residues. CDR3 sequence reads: CATSRDGLGDTDTQYF. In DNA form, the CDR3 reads TGTGCCACCAGCAGAGATGGGCTGGGCGACACAGATACGCAGTATTTT. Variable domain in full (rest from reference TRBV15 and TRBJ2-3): DAMVIQNPRYQVTQFGKPVTLSCSQTLNHNVMYWYQQKSSQAPKLLFHYYDKDFNNEADTPDNFQSRRPNTSFCFLDIRSPGLGDTAMYLCATSRDGLGDTDTQYFGPGTRLTVL.

The chain's CDR3 is CASSLGQGNQPQHF. The CDR3 bases are TGTGCCAGCAGCTTAGGACAGGGGAATCAGCCCCAGCATTTT. This chain joins TRBV7-2 and TRBJ1-5; the match to TRBD1 covers 8 bases. The CDR3 extends over 14 amino acids. CDR1 SGHTA and CDR2 FQGNSA come from the germline V gene. Trimming took 1 base from V and 4 from J; bases not matched to a gene: 0. Full variable domain (remainder filled in from reference TRBV7-2 and TRBJ1-5): GAGVSQSPSNKVTEKGKDVELRCDPISGHTALYWYRQSLGQGLEFLIYFQGNSAPDKSGLPSDRFSAERTGGSVSTLTIQRTQQEDSAVYLCASSLGQGNQPQHFGDGTRLSIL.

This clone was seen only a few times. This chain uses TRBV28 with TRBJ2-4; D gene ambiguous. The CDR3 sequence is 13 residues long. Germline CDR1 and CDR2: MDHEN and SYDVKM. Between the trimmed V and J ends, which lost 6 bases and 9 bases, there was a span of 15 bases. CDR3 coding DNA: TGTGCCAGCAGCCCACAGTCTCCAGGCATTCAGTACTTC. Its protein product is CASSPQSPGIQYF.

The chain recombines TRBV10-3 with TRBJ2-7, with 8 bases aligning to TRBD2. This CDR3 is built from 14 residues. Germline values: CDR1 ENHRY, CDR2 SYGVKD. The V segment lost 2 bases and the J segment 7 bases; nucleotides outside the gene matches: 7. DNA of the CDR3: TGTGCCATCAGTGAGCGGTCGACTAGCGAAGAGCAGTACTTC. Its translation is CAISERSTSEEQYF.

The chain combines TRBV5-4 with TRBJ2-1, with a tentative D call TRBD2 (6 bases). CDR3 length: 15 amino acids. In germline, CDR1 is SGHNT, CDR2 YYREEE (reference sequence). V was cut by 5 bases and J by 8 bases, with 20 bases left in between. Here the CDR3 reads CASSSAGREGHEQFF. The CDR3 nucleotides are TGTGCCAGCAGTTCCGCCGGGAGAGAGGGCCATGAGCAGTTCTTC.

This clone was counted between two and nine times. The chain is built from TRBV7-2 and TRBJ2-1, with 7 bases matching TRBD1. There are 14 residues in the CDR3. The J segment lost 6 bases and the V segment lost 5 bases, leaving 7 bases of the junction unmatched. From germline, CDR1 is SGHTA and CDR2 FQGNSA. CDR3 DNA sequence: TGTGCCAGCAGCGGAACCGGGACAGTCAATGAGCAGTTCTTC. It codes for CASSGTGTVNEQFF.

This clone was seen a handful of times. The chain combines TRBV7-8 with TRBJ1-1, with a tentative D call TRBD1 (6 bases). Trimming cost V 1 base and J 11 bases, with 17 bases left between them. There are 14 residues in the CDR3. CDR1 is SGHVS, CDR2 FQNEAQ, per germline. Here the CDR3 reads CASSLESGVGRAFF. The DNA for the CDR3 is TGTGCCAGCAGCTTAGAATCAGGGGTCGGGAGGGCTTTCTTT. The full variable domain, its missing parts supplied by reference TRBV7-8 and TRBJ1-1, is GAGVSQSPRYKVAKRGQDVALRCDPISGHVSLFWYQQALGQGPEFLTYFQNEAQLDKSGLPSDRFFAERPEGSVSTLKIQRTQQEDSAVYLCASSLESGVGRAFFGQGTRLTVV.

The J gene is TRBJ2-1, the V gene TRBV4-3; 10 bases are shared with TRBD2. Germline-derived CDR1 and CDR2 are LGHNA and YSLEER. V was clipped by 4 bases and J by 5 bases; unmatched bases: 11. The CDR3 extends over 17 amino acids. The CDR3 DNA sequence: TGCGCCAGCAGCCGCCAGCGGGGGGGCTCTACGAACAATGAGCAGTTCTTC. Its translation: CASSRQRGGSTNNEQFF.

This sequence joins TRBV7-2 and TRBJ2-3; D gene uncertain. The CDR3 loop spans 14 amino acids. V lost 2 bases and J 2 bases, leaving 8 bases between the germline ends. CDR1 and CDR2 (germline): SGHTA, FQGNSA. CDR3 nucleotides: TGTGCCAGCAGCTTAACTGCGTACACAGATACGCAGTATTTT. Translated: CASSLTAYTDTQYF.

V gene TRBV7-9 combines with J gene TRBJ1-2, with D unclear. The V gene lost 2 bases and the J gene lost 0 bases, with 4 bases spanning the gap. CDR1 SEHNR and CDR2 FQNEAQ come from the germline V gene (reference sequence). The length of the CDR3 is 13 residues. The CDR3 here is CASSLSSNYGYTF. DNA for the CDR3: TGTGCCAGCAGCTTATCCTCTAACTATGGCTACACCTTC. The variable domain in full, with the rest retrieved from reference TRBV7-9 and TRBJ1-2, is DTGVSQNPRHKITKRGQNVTFRCDPISEHNRLYWYRQTLGQGPEFLTYFQNEAQLEKSRLLSDRFSAERPKGSFSTLEIQRTEQGDSAMYLCASSLSSNYGYTFGSGTRLTVV.

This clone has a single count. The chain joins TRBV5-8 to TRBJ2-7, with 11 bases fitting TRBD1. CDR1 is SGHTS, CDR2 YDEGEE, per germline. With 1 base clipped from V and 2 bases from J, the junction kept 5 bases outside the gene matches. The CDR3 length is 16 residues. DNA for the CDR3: TGTGCCAGCAGCTTGTGGACAGGGGGCTTACCCTACGAGCAGTACTTC. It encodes CASSLWTGGLPYEQYF. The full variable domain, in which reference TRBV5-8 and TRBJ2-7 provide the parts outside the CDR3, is EAGVTQSPTHLIKTRGQQATLRCSPISGHTSVYWYQQALGLGLQFLLWYDEGEERNRGNFPPRFSGRQFPNYSSELNVNALELEDSALYLCASSLWTGGLPYEQYFGPGTRLTVT.

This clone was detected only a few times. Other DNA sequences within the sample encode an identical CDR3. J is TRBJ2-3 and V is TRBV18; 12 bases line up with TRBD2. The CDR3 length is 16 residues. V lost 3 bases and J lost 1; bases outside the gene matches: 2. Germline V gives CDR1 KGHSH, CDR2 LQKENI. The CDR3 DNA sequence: TGTGCCAGCTCACCGCGACTAGCGGGGGGCACAGATACGCAGTATTTT. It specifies CASSPRLAGGTDTQYF.

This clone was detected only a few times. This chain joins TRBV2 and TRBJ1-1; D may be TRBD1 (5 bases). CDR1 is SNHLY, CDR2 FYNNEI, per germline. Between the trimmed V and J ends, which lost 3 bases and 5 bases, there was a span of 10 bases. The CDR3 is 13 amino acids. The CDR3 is CASSEEGRTEAFF. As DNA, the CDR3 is TGTGCCAGCAGTGAGGAGGGGAGGACTGAAGCTTTCTTT. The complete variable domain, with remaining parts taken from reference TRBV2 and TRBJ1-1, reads EPEVTQTPSHQVTQMGQEVILRCVPISNHLYFYWYRQILGQKVEFLVSFYNNEISEKSEIFDDQFSVERPDGSNFTLKIRSTKLEDSAMYFCASSEEGRTEAFFGQGTRLTVV.

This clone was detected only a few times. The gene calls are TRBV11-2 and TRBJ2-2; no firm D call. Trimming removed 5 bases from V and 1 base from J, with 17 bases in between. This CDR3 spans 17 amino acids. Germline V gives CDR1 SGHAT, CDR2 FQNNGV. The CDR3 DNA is TGTGCCAGCAGCCCGAGGCCATCCCTCCGGAACACCGGGGAGCTGTTTTTT. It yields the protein CASSPRPSLRNTGELFF.

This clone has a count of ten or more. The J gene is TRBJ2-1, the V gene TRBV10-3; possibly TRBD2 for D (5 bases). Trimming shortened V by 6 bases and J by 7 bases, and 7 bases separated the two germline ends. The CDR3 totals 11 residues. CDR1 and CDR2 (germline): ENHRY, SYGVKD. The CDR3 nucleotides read TGTGCCATCAGGACGGGGAATGAGCAGTTCTTC. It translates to CAIRTGNEQFF.

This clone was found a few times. The DNA for the CDR3 is TGCGCCAGCAGCTTGGAAGGGACACCCTATGGCTACACCTTC. As protein: CASSLEGTPYGYTF. The rearrangement links TRBV5-1 to TRBJ1-2, with TRBD1 as a possible D gene (6 bases). V was trimmed by 0 bases and J by 4 bases, leaving 10 bases between them. In germline, CDR1 is SGHRS, CDR2 YFSETQ. The CDR3 is 14 amino acids.

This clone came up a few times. CDR3: CASSLGGAGGRRNEQFF. CDR3 DNA: TGCGCCAGCAGCTTAGGAGGAGCGGGGGGGCGGAGGAATGAGCAGTTCTTC. The gene calls are TRBV5-1 and TRBJ2-1; 10 bases fit TRBD2. V shed 2 bases, J shed 7 bases, and the junction held 12 bases outside the gene matches. Germline V gives CDR1 SGHRS, CDR2 YFSETQ. The CDR3 spans 17 residues.

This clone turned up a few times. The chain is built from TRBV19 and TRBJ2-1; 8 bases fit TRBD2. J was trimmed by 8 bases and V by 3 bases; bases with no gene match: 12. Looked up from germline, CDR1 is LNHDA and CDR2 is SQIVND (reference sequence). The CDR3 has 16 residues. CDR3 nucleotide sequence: TGTGCCAGTAGTATGGGACTATCGGGGGGGCTGGATGAGCAGTTCTTC. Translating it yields CASSMGLSGGLDEQFF.

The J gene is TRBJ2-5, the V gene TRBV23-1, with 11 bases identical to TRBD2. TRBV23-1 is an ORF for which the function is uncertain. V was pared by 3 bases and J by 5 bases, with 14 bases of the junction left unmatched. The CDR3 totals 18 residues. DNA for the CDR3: TGCGCCAGCAGTCATCCGCCGGGTAGCGGGGGGGCCGGGGAGACCCAGTACTTC. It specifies CASSHPPGSGGAGETQYF.

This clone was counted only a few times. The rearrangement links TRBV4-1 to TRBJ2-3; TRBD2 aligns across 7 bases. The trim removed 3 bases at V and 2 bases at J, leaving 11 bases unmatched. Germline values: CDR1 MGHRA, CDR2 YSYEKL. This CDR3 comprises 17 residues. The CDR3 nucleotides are TGCGCCAGCAGCCAGGAATCAGCGGGACCAGCCACAGATACGCAGTATTTT. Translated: CASSQESAGPATDTQYF.

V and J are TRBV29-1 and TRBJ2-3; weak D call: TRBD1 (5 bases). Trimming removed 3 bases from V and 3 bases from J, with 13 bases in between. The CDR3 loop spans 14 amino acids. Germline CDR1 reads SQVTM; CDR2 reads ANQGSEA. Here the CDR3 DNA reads TGCAGCGTTGAGAGCAGGGCGGCGACAGATACGCAGTATTTT. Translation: CSVESRAATDTQYF.

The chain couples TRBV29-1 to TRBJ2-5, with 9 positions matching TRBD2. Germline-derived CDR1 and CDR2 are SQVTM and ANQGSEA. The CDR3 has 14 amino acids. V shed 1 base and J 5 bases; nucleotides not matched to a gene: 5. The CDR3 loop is CSVEGAGGPETQYF. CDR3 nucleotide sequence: TGCAGCGTTGAAGGGGCGGGGGGGCCCGAGACCCAGTACTTC.

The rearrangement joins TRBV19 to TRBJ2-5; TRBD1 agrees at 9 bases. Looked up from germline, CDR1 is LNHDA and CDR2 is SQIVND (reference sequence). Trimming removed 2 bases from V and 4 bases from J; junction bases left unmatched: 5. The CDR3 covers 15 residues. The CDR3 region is CASSISGTGRETQYF. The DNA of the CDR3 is TGTGCCAGTAGTATATCCGGGACAGGGCGAGAGACCCAGTACTTC. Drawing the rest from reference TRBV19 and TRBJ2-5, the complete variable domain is DGGITQSPKYLFRKEGQNVTLSCEQNLNHDAMYWYRQDPGQGLRLIYYSQIVNDFQKGDIAEGYSVSREKKESFPLTVTSAQKNPTAFYLCASSISGTGRETQYFGPGTRLLVL.